Reported below is one T cell receptor (beta chain). No antigen is known for it. The data were obtained in a study of T cell responses to AZD1222 COVID-19 vaccine. Turning to the study itself: Pooled samples include second doses given at about 4 or 12 weeks. Study conclusions and caveats: Clonal diversity was possibly underestimated, and the donors were mostly white British, with more females. Spike-specific TCR repertoires showed rising breadth and depth after two AZD1222 doses. The CD4 TCRs associated with vaccination extended across spike and predominated at 160-218 and 743-854.

Assay used: immunoSEQ multiplex PCR; TCRdb lists only in-frame clones, some missing. This table has nearly 90,000 clones, approximately 85% appearing once. Germline assignment: CDR1 SQVTM and CDR2 ANQGSEA. Trimming took 4 bases from V and 4 from J; bases not matched to a gene: 4. This CDR3 is 14 amino acids long. The sample was peripheral blood, taken on day 0 of AZD1222 vaccination. The V gene is TRBV29-1, the J gene TRBJ1-5, with 10 bases matching TRBD1. The sequence was collected from an adult in good health. CDR3: CSVAGQGGNQPQHF. The CDR3 DNA is TGCAGCGTTGCCGGACAGGGGGGTAATCAGCCCCAGCATTTT.